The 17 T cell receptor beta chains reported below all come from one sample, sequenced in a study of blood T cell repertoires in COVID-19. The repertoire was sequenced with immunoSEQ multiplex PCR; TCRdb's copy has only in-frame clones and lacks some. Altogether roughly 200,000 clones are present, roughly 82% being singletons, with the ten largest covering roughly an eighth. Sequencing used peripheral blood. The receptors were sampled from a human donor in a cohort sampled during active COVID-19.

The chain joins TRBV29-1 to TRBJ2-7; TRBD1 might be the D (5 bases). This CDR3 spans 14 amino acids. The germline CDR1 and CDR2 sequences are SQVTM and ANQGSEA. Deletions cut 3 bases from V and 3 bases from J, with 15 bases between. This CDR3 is CSVELGRGYYEQYF. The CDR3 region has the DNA TGCAGCGTTGAGTTGGGAAGGGGCTACTACGAGCAGTACTTC.

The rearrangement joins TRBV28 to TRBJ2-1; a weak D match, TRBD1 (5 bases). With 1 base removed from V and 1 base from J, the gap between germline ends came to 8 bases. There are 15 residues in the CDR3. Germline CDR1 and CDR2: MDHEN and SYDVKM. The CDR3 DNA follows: TGTGCCAGCAGTTTATATCAGGGTTCCTACAATGAGCAGTTCTTC. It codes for CASSLYQGSYNEQFF.

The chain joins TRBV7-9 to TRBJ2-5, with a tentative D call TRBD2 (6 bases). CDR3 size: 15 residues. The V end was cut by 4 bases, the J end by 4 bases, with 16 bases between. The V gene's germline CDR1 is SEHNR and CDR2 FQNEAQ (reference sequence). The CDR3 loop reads CASSSGGELAETQYF. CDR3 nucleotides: TGTGCCAGCAGCTCCGGAGGGGAGTTGGCAGAGACCCAGTACTTC.

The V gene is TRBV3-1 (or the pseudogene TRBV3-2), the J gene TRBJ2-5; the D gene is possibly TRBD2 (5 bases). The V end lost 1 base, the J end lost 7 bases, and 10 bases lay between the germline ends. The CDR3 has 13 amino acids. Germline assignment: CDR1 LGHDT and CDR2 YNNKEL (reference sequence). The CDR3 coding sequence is TGTGCCAGCAGCCAAGTCCATCGGGGGACCCAGTACTTC. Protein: CASSQVHRGTQYF.

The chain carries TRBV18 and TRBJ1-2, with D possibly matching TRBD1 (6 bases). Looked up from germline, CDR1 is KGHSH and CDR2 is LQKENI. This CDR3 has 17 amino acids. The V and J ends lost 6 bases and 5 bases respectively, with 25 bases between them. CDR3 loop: CASSLSFRDNREYGYTF. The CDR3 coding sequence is TGTGCCAGCTCCCTTTCGTTTCGGGACAACAGGGAGTATGGCTACACCTTC.

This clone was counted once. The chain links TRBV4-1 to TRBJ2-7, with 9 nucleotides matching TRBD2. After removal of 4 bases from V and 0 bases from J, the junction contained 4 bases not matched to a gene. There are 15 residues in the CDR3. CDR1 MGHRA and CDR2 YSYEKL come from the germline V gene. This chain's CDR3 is CASSPSGTSSYEQYF. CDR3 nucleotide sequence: TGCGCCAGCAGCCCTAGCGGGACAAGCTCCTACGAGCAGTACTTC.

CDR3 in amino acids: CASLAGVEQFF. CDR3 sequence (DNA): TGTGCCAGCCTAGCGGGAGTCGAGCAGTTCTTC. This chain links TRBV28 with TRBJ2-1, with 10 bases matching TRBD2. Germline V lookup: CDR1 MDHEN, CDR2 SYDVKM. This CDR3 spans 11 amino acids. V was clipped by 8 bases and J by 10 bases; unmatched bases: 2.

CDR3 bases: TGCGCCAGCAGCCAAGATGGGGGACTAGCGGACCGTTACAATGAGCAGTTCTTC. It translates to CASSQDGGLADRYNEQFF. The chain employs TRBV4-1 and TRBJ2-1; 11 bases fit TRBD2. V trimming: 0 bases; J trimming: 4 bases; junction bases outside the gene matches: 8. Per the germline V gene, CDR1 is MGHRA and CDR2 is YSYEKL. The CDR3 totals 18 residues.

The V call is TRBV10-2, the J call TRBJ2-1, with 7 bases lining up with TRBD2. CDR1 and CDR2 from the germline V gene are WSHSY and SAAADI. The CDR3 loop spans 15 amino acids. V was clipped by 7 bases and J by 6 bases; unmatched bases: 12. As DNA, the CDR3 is TGCGCCAGCACCGAACAAGCGGGAAGGGTCAATGAGCAGTTCTTC. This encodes CASTEQAGRVNEQFF.

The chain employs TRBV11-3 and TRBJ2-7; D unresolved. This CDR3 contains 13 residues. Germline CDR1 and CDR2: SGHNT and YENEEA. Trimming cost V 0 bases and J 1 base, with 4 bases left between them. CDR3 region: CASSLDRSYEQYF. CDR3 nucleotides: TGTGCCAGCAGCTTAGACAGGTCCTACGAGCAGTACTTC.

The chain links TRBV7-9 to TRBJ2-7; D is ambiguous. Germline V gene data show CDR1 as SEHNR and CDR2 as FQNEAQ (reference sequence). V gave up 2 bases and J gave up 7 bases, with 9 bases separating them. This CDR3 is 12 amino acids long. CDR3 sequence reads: CASSLTQAEQYF. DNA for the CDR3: TGTGCCAGCAGCTTAACGCAGGCGGAGCAGTACTTC. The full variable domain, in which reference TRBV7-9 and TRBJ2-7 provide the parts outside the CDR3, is DTGVSQNPRHKITKRGQNVTFRCDPISEHNRLYWYRQTLGQGPEFLTYFQNEAQLEKSRLLSDRFSAERPKGSFSTLEIQRTEQGDSAMYLCASSLTQAEQYFGPGTRLTVT.

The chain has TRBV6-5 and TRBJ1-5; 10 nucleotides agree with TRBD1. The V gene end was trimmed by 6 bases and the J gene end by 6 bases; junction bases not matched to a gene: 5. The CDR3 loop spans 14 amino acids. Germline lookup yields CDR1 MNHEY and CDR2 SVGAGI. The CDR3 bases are TGTGCCAGCAGCGGGACAGGGGAGAGTCAGCCCCAGCATTTT. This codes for CASSGTGESQPQHF.

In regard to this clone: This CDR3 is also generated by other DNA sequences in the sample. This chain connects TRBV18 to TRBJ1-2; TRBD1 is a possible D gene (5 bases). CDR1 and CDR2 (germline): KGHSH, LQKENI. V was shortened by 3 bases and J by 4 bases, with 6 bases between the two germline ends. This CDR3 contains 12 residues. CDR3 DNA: TGTGCCAGCTCACCGGACACCTATGGCTACACCTTC. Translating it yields CASSPDTYGYTF.

For the CDR3, the DNA is TGTGCCACCAGCTCTGGACACTTAAACACTGAAGCTTTCTTT. Residues: CATSSGHLNTEAFF. This chain uses TRBV15 with TRBJ1-1; a possible D gene is TRBD1 (5 bases). Germline CDR1 is LNHNV and CDR2 is YYDKDF (reference sequence). The CDR3 sequence is 14 residues long. V was shortened by 5 bases and J by 2 bases, with 12 bases between the two germline ends. Filled out from reference TRBV15 and TRBJ1-1, the complete variable domain reads DAMVIQNPRYQVTQFGKPVTLSCSQTLNHNVMYWYQQKSSQAPKLLFHYYDKDFNNEADTPDNFQSRRPNTSFCFLDIRSPGLGDTAMYLCATSSGHLNTEAFFGQGTRLTVV.

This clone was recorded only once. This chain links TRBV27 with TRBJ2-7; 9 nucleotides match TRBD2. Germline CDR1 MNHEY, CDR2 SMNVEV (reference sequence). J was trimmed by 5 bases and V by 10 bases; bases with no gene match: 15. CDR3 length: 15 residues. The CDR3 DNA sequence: TGTGCCACCATGGATGGCGGGAGGGCCGCGCACGAGCAGTACTTC. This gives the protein CATMDGGRAAHEQYF.

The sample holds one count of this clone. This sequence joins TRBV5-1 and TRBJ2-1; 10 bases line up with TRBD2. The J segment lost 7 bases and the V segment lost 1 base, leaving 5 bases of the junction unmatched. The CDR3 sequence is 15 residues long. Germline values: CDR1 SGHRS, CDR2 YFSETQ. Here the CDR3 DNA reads TGCGCCAGCAGCTTGTTAGCGGGAGGTGGAAATGAGCAGTTCTTC. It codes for CASSLLAGGGNEQFF.

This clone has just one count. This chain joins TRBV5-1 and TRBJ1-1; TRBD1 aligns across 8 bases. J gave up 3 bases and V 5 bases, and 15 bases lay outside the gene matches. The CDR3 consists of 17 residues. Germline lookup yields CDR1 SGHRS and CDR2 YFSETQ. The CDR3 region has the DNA TGCGCCAGCAGAATTCAGACAGGGGTATTAAGGGACACTGAAGCTTTCTTT. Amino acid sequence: CASRIQTGVLRDTEAFF.